The T cell receptor beta chain under discussion was sequenced for a study of blood T cell repertoires in COVID-19. Original processing notes: Cell counts per sample came from amplifying reference gene primers. Some clones are missing from TCRdb's copy, which holds only in-frame ones; the method was immunoSEQ multiplex PCR. V and J calls and clone size are given by that table; D and trimming were obtained from the DNA. The sample includes about 35,000 clones, about 85% of them seen just once. This clone has a handful of counts. Trimming removed 5 bases at V and 6 bases at J, with 11 bases between. The CDR3 has 13 amino acids. Germline loops: CDR1 KGHDR, CDR2 SFDVKD.

V gene TRBV24-1 combines with J gene TRBJ2-3; a weak D match, TRBD2 (5 bases). The source is a man aged 55 to 70 with active or convalescent COVID-19. The sequencing sample was made of peripheral blood. The chain's CDR3 is CATSVNPGDTQYF. The CDR3 DNA reads TGTGCCACCAGTGTTAATCCGGGGGATACGCAGTATTTT.